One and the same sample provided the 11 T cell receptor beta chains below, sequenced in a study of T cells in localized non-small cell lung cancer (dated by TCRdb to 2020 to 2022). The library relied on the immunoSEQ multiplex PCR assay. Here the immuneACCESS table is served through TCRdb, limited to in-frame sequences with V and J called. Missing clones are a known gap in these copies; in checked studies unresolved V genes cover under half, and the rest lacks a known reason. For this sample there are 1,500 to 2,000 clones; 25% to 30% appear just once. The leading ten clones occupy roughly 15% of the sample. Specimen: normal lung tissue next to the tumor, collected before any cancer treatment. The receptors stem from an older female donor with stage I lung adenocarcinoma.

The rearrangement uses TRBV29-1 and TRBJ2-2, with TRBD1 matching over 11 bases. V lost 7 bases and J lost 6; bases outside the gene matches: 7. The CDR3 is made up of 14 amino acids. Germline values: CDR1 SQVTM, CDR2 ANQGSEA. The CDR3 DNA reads TGCAGCGCCCGGACAGGGGGCAGGTCCGGGGAGCTGTTTTTT. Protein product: CSARTGGRSGELFF.

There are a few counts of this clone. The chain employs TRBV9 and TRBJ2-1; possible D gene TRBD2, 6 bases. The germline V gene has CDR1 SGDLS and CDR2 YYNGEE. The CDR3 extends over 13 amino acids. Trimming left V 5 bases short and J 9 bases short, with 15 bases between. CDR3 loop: CASRSAGRPEQFF. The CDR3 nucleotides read TGTGCCAGCAGGTCGGCAGGGAGGCCTGAGCAGTTCTTC.

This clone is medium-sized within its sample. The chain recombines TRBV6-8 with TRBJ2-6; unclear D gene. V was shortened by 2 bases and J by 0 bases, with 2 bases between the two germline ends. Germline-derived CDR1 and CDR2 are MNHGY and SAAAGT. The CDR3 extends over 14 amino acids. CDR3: CASSYNSGANVLTF. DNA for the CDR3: TGTGCCAGCAGTTACAACTCTGGGGCCAACGTCCTGACTTTC.

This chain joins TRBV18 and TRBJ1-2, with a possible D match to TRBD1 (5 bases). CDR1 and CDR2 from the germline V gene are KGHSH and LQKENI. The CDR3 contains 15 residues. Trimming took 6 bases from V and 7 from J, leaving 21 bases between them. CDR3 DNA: TGTGCCAGCTCTCCCGGGACCAGGGAAGGGAGTGGCTACACCTTC. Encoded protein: CASSPGTREGSGYTF.

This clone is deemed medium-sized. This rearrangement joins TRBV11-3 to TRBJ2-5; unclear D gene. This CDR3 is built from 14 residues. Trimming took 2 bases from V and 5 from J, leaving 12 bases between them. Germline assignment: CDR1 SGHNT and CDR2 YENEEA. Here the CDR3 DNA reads TGTGCCAGCAGCTTAAACAGAGGAGCTGAGACCCAGTACTTC. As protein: CASSLNRGAETQYF. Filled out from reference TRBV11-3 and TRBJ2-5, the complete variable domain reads EAGVVQSPRYKIIEKKQPVAFWCNPISGHNTLYWYLQNLGQGPELLIRYENEEAVDDSQLPKDRFSAERLKGVDSTLKIQPAELGDSAVYLCASSLNRGAETQYFGPGTRLLVL.

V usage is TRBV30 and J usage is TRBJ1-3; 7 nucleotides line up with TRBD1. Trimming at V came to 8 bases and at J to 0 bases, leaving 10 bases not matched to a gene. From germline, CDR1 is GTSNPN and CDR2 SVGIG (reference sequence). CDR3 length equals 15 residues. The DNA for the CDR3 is TGTGCCCGGGGGACCGGGACAGCCTCTGGAAACACCATATATTTT. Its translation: CARGTGTASGNTIYF.

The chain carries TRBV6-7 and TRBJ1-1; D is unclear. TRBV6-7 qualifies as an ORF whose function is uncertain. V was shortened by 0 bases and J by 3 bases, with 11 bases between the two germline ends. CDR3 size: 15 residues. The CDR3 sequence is CASSYSPGSDTEAFF. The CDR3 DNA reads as TGTGCCAGCAGTTACTCTCCGGGATCGGACACTGAAGCTTTCTTT.

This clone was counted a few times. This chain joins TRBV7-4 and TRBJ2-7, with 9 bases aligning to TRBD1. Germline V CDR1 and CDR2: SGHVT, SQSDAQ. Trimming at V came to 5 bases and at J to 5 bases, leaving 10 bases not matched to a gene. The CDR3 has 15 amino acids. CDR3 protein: CASSVGWDRAHEQYF. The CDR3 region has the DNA TGTGCCAGCAGCGTAGGATGGGACAGGGCCCACGAGCAGTACTTC.

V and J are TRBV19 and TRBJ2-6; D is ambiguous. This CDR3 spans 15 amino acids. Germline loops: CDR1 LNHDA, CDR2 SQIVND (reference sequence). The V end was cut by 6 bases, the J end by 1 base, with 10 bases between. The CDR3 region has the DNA TGTGCCAGTAGCCGCACAGCATCTGGGGCCAACGTCCTGACTTTC. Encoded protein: CASSRTASGANVLTF.

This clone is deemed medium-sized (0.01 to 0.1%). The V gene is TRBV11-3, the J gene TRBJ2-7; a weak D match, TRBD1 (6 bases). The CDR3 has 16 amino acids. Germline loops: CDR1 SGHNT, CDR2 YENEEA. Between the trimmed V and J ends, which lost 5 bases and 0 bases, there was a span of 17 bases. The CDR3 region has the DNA TGTGCCAGCAGCCGCCCGGGCGGACAGCCCTCCTACGAGCAGTACTTC. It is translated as CASSRPGGQPSYEQYF.

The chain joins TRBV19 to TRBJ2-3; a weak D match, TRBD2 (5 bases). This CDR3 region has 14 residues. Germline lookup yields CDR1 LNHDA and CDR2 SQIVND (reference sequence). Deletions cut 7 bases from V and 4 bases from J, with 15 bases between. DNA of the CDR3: TGTGCCAGTACCCGAGAACTAGTATCAGATACGCAGTATTTT. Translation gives CASTRELVSDTQYF.